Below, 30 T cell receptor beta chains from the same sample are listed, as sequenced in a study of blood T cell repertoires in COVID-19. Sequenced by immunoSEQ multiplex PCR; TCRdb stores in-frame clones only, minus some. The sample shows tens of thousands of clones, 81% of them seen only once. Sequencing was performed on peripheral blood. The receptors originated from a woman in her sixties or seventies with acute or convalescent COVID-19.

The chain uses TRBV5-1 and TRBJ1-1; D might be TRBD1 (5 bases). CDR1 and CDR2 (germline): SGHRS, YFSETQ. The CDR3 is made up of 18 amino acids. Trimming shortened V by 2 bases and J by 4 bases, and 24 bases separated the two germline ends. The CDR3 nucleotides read TGCGCCAGCAGCTTTTTAGGCCTTTCGGGGGGAGGGCTCACTGAAGCTTTCTTT. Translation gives CASSFLGLSGGGLTEAFF.

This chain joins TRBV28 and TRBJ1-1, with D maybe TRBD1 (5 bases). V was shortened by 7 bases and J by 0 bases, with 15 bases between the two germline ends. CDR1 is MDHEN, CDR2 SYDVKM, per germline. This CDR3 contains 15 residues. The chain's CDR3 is CASTFSQGMNTEAFF. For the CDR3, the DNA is TGTGCCAGCACCTTTTCCCAGGGAATGAACACTGAAGCTTTCTTT.

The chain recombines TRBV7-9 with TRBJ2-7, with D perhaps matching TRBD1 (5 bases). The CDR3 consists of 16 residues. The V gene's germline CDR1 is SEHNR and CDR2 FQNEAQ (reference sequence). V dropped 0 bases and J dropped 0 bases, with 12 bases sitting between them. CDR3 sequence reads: CASSLALGRSSYEQYF. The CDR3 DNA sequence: TGTGCCAGCAGCTTAGCGCTGGGGCGGAGCTCCTACGAGCAGTACTTC.

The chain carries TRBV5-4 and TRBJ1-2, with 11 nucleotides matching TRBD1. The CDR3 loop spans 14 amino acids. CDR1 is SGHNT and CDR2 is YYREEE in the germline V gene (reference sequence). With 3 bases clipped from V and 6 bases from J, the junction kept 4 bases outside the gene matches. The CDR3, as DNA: TGTGCCAGCAGCTCGAGGACAGGGGGCGATGGCTACACCTTC. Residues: CASSSRTGGDGYTF.

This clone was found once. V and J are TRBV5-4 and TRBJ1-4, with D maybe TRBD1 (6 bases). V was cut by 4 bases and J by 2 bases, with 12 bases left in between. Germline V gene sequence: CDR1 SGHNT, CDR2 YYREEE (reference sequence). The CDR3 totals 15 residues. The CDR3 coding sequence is TGTGCCAGCAGCATTTACAGGGCGACTAATGAAAAACTGTTTTTT. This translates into CASSIYRATNEKLFF.

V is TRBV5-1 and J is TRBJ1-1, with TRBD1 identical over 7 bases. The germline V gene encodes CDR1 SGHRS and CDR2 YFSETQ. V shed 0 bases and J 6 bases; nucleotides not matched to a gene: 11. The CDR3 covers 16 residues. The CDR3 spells CASSLAHTGDFSEAFF. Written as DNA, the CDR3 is TGCGCCAGCAGCTTGGCCCATACAGGGGACTTTTCTGAAGCTTTCTTT.

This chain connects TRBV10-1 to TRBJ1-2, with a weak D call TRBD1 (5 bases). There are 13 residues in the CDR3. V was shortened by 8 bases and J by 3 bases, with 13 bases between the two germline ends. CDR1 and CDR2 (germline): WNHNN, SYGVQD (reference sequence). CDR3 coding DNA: TGCGCCAGCCGCCAGGGCCCCTACTATGGCTACACCTTC. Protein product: CASRQGPYYGYTF.

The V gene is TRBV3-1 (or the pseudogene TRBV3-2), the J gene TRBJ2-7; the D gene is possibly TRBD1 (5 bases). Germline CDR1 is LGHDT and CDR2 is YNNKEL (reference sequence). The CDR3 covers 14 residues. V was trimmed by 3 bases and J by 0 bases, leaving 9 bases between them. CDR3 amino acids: CASSHHRTSYEQYF. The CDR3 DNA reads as TGTGCCAGCAGCCACCACAGGACCTCCTACGAGCAGTACTTC.

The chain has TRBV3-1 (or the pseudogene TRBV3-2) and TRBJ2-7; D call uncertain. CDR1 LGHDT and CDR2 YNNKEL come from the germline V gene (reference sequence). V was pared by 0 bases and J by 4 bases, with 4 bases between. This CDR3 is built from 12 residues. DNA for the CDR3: TGTGCCAGCAGCCAAGATCGGTACGAGCAGTACTTC. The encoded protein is CASSQDRYEQYF.

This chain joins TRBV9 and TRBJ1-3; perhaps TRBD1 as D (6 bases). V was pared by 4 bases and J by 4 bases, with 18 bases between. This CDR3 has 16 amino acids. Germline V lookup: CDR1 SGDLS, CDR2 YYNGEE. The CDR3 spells CASSPRVDSIGNTIYF. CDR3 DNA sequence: TGTGCCAGCAGCCCCCGAGTGGACAGCATAGGAAACACCATATATTTT.

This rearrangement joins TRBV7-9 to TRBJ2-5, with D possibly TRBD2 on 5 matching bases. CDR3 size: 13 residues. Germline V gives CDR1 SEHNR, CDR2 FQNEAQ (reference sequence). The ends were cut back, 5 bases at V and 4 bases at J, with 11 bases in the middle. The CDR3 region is CASSPREGETQYF. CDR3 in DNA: TGTGCCAGCAGCCCCCGAGAGGGAGAGACCCAGTACTTC.

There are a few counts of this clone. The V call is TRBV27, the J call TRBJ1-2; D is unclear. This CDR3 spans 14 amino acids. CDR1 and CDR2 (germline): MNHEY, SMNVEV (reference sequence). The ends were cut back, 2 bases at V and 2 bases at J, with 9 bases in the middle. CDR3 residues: CASSLGRGNYGYTF. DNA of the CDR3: TGTGCCAGCAGTTTAGGACGGGGAAACTATGGCTACACCTTC.

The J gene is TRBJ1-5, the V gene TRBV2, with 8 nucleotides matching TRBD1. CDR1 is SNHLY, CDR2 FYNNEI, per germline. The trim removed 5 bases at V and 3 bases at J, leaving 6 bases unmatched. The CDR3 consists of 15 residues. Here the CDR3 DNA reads TGTGCCAGCAGTTTGGGACAGGCCCCCAATCAGCCCCAGCATTTT. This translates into CASSLGQAPNQPQHF.

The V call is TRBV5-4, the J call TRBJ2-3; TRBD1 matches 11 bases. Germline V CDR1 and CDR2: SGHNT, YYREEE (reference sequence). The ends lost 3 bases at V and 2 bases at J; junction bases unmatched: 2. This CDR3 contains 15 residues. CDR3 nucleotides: TGTGCCAGCAGCTGGACAGGGGGCTACACAGATACGCAGTATTTT. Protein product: CASSWTGGYTDTQYF. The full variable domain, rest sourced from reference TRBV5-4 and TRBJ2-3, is ETGVTQSPTHLIKTRGQQVTLRCSSQSGHNTVSWYQQALGQGPQFIFQYYREEENGRGNFPPRFSGLQFPNYSSELNVNALELDDSALYLCASSWTGGYTDTQYFGPGTRLTVL.

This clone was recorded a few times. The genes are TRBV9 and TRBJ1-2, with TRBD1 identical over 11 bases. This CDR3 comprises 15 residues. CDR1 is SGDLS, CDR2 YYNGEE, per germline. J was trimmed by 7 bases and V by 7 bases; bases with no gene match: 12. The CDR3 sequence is CASRTRTGGAGGYTF. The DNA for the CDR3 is TGTGCCAGCCGGACTCGGACAGGGGGCGCGGGTGGCTACACCTTC. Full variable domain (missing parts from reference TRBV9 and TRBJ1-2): DSGVTQTPKHLITATGQRVTLRCSPRSGDLSVYWYQQSLDQGLQFLIQYYNGEERAKGNILERFSAQQFPDLHSELNLSSLELGDSALYFCASRTRTGGAGGYTFGSGTRLTVV.

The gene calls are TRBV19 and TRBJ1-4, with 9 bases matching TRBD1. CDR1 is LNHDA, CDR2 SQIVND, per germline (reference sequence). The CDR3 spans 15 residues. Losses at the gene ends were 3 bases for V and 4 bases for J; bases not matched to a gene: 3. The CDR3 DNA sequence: TGTGCCAGTAGTATGCCGGGACAGGGTAATGAAAAACTGTTTTTT. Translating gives CASSMPGQGNEKLFF.

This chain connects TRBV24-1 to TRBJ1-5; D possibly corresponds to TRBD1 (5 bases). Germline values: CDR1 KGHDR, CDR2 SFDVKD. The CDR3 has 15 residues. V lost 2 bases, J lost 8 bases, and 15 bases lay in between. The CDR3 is CATSDSGTRWEPQHF. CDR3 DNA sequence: TGTGCCACCAGTGATTCAGGGACTCGGTGGGAGCCCCAGCATTTT.

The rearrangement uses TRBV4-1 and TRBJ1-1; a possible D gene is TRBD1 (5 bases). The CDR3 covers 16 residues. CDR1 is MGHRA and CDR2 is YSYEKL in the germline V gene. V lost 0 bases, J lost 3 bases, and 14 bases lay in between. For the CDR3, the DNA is TGCGCCAGCAGCCAAGATGGGGGGGACTGGGACACTGAAGCTTTCTTT. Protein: CASSQDGGDWDTEAFF.

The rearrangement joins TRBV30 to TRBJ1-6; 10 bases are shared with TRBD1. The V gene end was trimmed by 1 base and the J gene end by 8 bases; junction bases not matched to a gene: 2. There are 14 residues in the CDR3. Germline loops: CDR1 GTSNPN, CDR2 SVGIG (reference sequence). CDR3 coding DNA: TGTGCCTGGAGTGCCGGGACAGGGGATTCACCCCTCCACTTT. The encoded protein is CAWSAGTGDSPLHF.

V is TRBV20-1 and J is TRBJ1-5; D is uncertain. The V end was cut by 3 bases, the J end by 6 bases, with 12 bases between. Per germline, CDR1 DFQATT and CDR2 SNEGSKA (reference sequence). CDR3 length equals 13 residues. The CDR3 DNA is TGCAGTGCTAGTTGGGCGGAGGGTCAGCCCCAGCATTTT. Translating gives CSASWAEGQPQHF.

Written as DNA, the CDR3 is TGCGCCAGCAGCCCCAGGGGGACCACAGATACGCAGTATTTT. Its translation is CASSPRGTTDTQYF. V and J are TRBV5-1 and TRBJ2-3; 7 nucleotides match TRBD1. The germline V gene has CDR1 SGHRS and CDR2 YFSETQ. The CDR3 has 14 residues. The V gene end was trimmed by 4 bases and the J gene end by 2 bases; junction bases not matched to a gene: 4.

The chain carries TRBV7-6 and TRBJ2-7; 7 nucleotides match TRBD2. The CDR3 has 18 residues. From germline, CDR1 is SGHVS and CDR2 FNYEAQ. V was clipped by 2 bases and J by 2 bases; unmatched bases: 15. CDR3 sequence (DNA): TGTGCCAGCAGCTTAACCCCTCAAGCGGGGCCGCCTCCCTACGAGCAGTACTTC. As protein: CASSLTPQAGPPPYEQYF.

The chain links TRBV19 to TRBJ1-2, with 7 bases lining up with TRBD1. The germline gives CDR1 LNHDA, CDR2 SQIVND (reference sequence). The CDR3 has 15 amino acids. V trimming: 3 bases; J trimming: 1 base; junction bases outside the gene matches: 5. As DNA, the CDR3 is TGTGCCAGTAGTATGTGGACAGGCGGTAACTATGGCTACACCTTC. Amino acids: CASSMWTGGNYGYTF.

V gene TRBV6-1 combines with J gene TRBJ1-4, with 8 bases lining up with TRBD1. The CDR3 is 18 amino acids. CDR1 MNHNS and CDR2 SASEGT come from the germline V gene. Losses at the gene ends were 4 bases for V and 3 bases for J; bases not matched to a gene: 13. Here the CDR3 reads CASSAFLGQGRANEKLFF. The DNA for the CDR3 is TGTGCCAGCAGTGCCTTTTTAGGACAGGGTCGGGCTAATGAAAAACTGTTTTTT.

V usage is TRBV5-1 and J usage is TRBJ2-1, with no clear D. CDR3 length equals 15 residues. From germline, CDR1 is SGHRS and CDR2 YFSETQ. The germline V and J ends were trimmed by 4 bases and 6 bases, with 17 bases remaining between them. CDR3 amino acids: CASSLVMGPSNEQFF. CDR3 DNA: TGCGCCAGCAGCCTGGTCATGGGCCCAAGCAATGAGCAGTTCTTC.

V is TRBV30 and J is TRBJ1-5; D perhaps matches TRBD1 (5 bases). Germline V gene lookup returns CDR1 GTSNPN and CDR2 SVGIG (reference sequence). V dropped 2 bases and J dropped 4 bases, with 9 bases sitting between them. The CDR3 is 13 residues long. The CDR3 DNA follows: TGTGCCTGGAGTAGCGGGGCAAATCAGCCCCAGCATTTT. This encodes CAWSSGANQPQHF. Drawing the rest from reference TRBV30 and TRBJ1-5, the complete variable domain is SQTIHQWPATLVQPVGSPLSLECTVEGTSNPNLYWYRQAAGRGLQLLFYSVGIGQISSEVPQNLSASRPQDRQFILSSKKLLLSDSGFYLCAWSSGANQPQHFGDGTRLSIL.

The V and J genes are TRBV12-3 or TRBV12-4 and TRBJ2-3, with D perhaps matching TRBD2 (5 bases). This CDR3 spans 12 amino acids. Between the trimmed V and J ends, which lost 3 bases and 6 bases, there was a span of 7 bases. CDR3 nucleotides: TGTGCCAGCAGTTTCAGAGGGGATACGCAGTATTTT. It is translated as CASSFRGDTQYF.

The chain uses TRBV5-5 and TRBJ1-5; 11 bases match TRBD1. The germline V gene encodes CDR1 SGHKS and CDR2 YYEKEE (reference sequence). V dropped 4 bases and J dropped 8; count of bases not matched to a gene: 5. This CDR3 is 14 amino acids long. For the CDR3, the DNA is TGTGCCAGCAGCGTGGACAGGGGGCTGGAGCCCCAGCATTTT. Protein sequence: CASSVDRGLEPQHF.

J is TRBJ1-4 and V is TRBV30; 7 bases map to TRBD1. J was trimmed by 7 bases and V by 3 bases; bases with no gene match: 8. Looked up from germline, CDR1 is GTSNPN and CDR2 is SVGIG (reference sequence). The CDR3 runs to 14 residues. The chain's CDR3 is CAWSRDSGGEKLFF. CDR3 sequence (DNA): TGTGCCTGGAGCCGCGATTCAGGGGGTGAAAAACTGTTTTTT.

CDR3 loop: CASSLLSWTGGNEQYF. CDR3 nucleotides: TGTGCCAGCAGCTTATTGTCCTGGACAGGGGGTAACGAGCAGTACTTC. This chain joins TRBV7-9 and TRBJ2-7; TRBD1 aligns across 10 bases. Germline V gives CDR1 SEHNR, CDR2 FQNEAQ (reference sequence). With V trimmed by 2 bases and J by 5 bases, 9 bases remained unmatched. There are 16 residues in the CDR3.